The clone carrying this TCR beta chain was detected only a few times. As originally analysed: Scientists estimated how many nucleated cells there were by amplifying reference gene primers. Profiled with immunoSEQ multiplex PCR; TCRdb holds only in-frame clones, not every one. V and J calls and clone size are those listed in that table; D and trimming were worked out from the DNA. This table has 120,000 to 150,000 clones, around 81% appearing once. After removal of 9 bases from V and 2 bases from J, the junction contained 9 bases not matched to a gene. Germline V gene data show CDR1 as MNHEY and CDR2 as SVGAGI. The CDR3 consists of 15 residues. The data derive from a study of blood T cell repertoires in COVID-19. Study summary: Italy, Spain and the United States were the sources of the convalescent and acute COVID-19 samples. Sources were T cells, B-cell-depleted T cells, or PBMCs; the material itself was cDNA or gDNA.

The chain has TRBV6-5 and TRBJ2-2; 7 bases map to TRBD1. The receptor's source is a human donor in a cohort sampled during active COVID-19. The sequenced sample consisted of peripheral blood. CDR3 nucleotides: TGTGCCAGGACGATTACAGGGGTCAACACCGGGGAGCTGTTTTTT. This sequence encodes CARTITGVNTGELFF.